This T cell receptor (beta chain) was captured in a study of response to subunit inactivated influenza vaccine. The length of the CDR3 is 14 residues. Trimming at V came to 8 bases and at J to 3 bases, leaving 8 bases not matched to a gene. The germline V gene encodes CDR1 MNHNS and CDR2 SASEGT. TCRdb called the RT-PCR reads again in MiXCR, with one record for every CDR3 protein. The data hold just under 550,000 distinct CDR3 sequences, with under 30% observed a single time. This same sample was also taken into another study, of T cells expressing NK-cell markers. That paper notes: Researchers built TCR beta cDNA using 5'RACE template switching with UMIs.

This chain links TRBV6-1 with TRBJ2-5, with 8 bases identical to TRBD2. Specimen: CD4+ T cells sorted from PBMCs, collected 11 to 12 days after vaccination. The TCR sequence derives from a man aged 50 to 60 who received an inactivated influenza vaccine. DNA for the CDR3: TGTGCCAGCCTAGGGGGTAGCGGGGAAGAGACCCAGTACTTC. Translating it yields CASLGGSGEETQYF.